These 19 T cell receptor beta chains originate from one sample sequenced in a study of blood T cell repertoires in COVID-19. Data came from immunoSEQ multiplex PCR; TCRdb stores just in-frame clones and leaves some out. The profile shows 350,000 to 450,000 clones, approximately 86% of them singletons. The sequenced sample consisted of peripheral blood. All receptors come from a human donor in a cohort sampled during active COVID-19.

Worth noting for this clone: Germline and junction disagree at one end, which may indicate a read error. The chain has TRBV11-2 and TRBJ1-2; TRBD1 matches 8 bases. This CDR3 is 15 amino acids long. CDR1 is SGHAT, CDR2 FQNNGV, per germline. CDR3 sequence reads: CASNLDRQGAGGYTF. The CDR3 DNA sequence: TGTGCCAGCAACTTAGACCGCCAGGGGGCGGGGGGCTACACCTTC.

A single count supports this clone. The genes are TRBV5-5 and TRBJ2-1; maybe TRBD1 (6 bases). The CDR3 runs 15 residues. V lost 4 bases and J lost 4, with 15 bases in between. Germline V CDR1 and CDR2: SGHKS, YYEKEE (reference sequence). CDR3 sequence: CASSLQGQRYNEQFF. In nucleotides, the CDR3 is TGTGCCAGCAGCCTGCAAGGACAGAGATACAATGAGCAGTTCTTC. Looking up the rest from reference TRBV5-5 and TRBJ2-1 gives the full variable domain: DAGVTQSPTHLIKTRGQQVTLRCSPISGHKSVSWYQQVLGQGPQFIFQYYEKEERGRGNFPDRFSARQFPNYSSELNVNALLLGDSALYLCASSLQGQRYNEQFFGPGTRLTVL.

V usage is TRBV27 and J usage is TRBJ1-4; 8 bases align to TRBD1. V trimming: 2 bases; J trimming: 10 bases; junction bases outside the gene matches: 12. The germline V gene has CDR1 MNHEY and CDR2 SMNVEV (reference sequence). The CDR3 has 16 amino acids. CDR3 DNA: TGTGCCAGCAGTTTAGACGACAGGGGACAGGAGGGAAAACTGTTTTTT. Its protein product is CASSLDDRGQEGKLFF.

The CDR3 DNA reads as TGTGCCTGGAGTGTAAGTCCGAGGGAGCAGTTCTTC. Translated, it gives CAWSVSPREQFF. This sequence joins TRBV30 and TRBJ2-1; D remains ambiguous. Germline CDR1 reads GTSNPN; CDR2 reads SVGIG (reference sequence). V lost 0 bases and J 10 bases, leaving 10 bases between the germline ends. This CDR3 contains 12 residues.

This chain connects TRBV29-1 to TRBJ2-1; 8 positions agree with TRBD1. This CDR3 spans 14 amino acids. The V and J ends lost 7 bases and 3 bases, in that order; junction bases with no gene match: 8. Germline values: CDR1 SQVTM, CDR2 ANQGSEA. CDR3 residues: CSAIDRGHYNEQFF. CDR3 coding DNA: TGCAGCGCTATCGACAGGGGCCACTACAATGAGCAGTTCTTC.

The chain links TRBV12-3 or TRBV12-4 to TRBJ2-1; D remains ambiguous. This CDR3 is 13 amino acids long. The V end lost 7 bases, the J end lost 8 bases, and 15 bases lay between the germline ends. CDR3 sequence (DNA): TGTGCCAGCAAGGCTACTACTCTGGATGAGCAGTTCTTC. As protein: CASKATTLDEQFF.

This clone was seen once. CDR3: CASSLSTGPGITDTQYF. The DNA for the CDR3 is TGTGCCAGTAGCCTTTCGACAGGCCCGGGAATCACAGATACGCAGTATTTT. The rearrangement uses TRBV19 and TRBJ2-3; maybe TRBD1 (6 bases). The CDR3 extends over 17 amino acids. Deletions cut 6 bases from V and 2 bases from J, with 21 bases between. Germline V gene lookup returns CDR1 LNHDA and CDR2 SQIVND (reference sequence).

This clone was seen only once. J is TRBJ1-4 and V is TRBV7-9, with D possibly matching TRBD1 (5 bases). CDR1 and CDR2 from the germline V gene are SEHNR and FQNEAQ (reference sequence). This CDR3 region has 15 residues. V was clipped by 5 bases and J by 8 bases, with 18 bases between them. The CDR3 DNA reads as TGTGCCAGCAGCGTGGGACTTTCCGAGGAGGAAAAACTGTTTTTT. Translation: CASSVGLSEEEKLFF.

The chain uses TRBV19 and TRBJ2-3; D might be TRBD2 (5 bases). The germline V gene has CDR1 LNHDA and CDR2 SQIVND (reference sequence). There are 13 residues in the CDR3. Trimming took off 6 bases at V and 3 bases at J, with 10 bases between the two ends. The CDR3 DNA reads as TGTGCCAGTAGGGAGGTAGAGACAGATACGCAGTATTTT. This translates into CASREVETDTQYF.

The rearrangement links TRBV2 to TRBJ1-2; 7 bases match TRBD1. The CDR3 covers 17 residues. Germline loops: CDR1 SNHLY, CDR2 FYNNEI. V lost 2 bases and J lost 0; bases outside the gene matches: 9. CDR3 in DNA: TGTGCCAGCAGTGAACGCGATGGGACAGACTCTAACTATGGCTACACCTTC. As protein: CASSERDGTDSNYGYTF.

The V call is TRBV9, the J call TRBJ1-2, with 7 bases lining up with TRBD1. The CDR3 extends over 15 amino acids. Unmatched junction bases numbered 7, after V lost 1 base and J lost 4 bases. Per the germline V gene, CDR1 is SGDLS and CDR2 is YYNGEE. As DNA, the CDR3 is TGTGCCAGCAGCGTACAGGGGGGAGACATCTATGGCTACACCTTC. It translates to CASSVQGGDIYGYTF.

The V and J genes are TRBV29-1 and TRBJ2-5; 11 nucleotides match TRBD2. With 7 bases clipped from V and 0 bases from J, the junction kept 10 bases outside the gene matches. The CDR3 has 16 amino acids. Germline CDR1 SQVTM, CDR2 ANQGSEA. The CDR3 coding sequence is TGCAGCGGGGCCGGGGGACTAGCGGCGTACCAAGAGACCCAGTACTTC. Translation: CSGAGGLAAYQETQYF.

With respect to this clone: An end of the junction differs from the germline gene, which may be a read error. This chain joins TRBV2 and TRBJ2-7; D is perhaps TRBD1 (5 bases). The CDR3 runs to 11 residues. Germline CDR1 SNHLY, CDR2 FYNNEI. The CDR3 bases are TGTGCCAGCAGTGAACTGCAGGGTCTAGACTTC. This sequence encodes CASSELQGLDF.

This clone was counted a few times. In the same sample, other DNA sequences code for this CDR3. This chain connects TRBV2 to TRBJ1-1; TRBD1 might be the D (6 bases). CDR3 size: 13 residues. Germline V gene sequence: CDR1 SNHLY, CDR2 FYNNEI. The V end lost 5 bases, the J end lost 1 base, and 8 bases lay between the germline ends. Written as DNA, the CDR3 is TGTGCCAGCAGTAGGGGGAAGAACACTGAAGCTTTCTTT. Protein product: CASSRGKNTEAFF.

The CDR3: CASSTRTGPGTEAFF. CDR3 bases: TGTGCCAGCAGCACCCGGACAGGCCCGGGCACTGAAGCTTTCTTT. This chain links TRBV3-1 (or the pseudogene TRBV3-2) with TRBJ1-1; 7 bases align to TRBD1. Germline values: CDR1 LGHDT, CDR2 YNNKEL (reference sequence). The CDR3 has 15 amino acids. J was trimmed by 4 bases and V by 5 bases; bases with no gene match: 10.

CDR3 amino acids: CASSLGQGVGDEQFF. Written as DNA, the CDR3 is TGTGCCAGCAGCCTGGGACAGGGGGTTGGCGATGAGCAGTTCTTC. The chain has TRBV11-2 and TRBJ2-1; 11 positions agree with TRBD1. CDR3 length: 15 residues. Germline assignment: CDR1 SGHAT and CDR2 FQNNGV. With V trimmed by 5 bases and J by 8 bases, 8 bases remained unmatched.

The chain carries TRBV2 and TRBJ2-2; tentatively, D is TRBD1 (6 bases). Deletions cut 2 bases from V and 3 bases from J, with 13 bases between. The germline V gene encodes CDR1 SNHLY and CDR2 FYNNEI. The CDR3 covers 16 residues. CDR3 nucleotides: TGTGCCAGCAGTGAAAGGGCCGAGGGGGACACCGGGGAGCTGTTTTTT. Its translation: CASSERAEGDTGELFF.

J is TRBJ2-3 and V is TRBV29-1; no clear D. V lost 0 bases and J lost 0, with 10 bases in between. The length of the CDR3 is 15 residues. CDR1 is SQVTM and CDR2 is ANQGSEA in the germline V gene. For the CDR3, the DNA is TGCAGCGTTGAAGAGCCACGAGTGAGCACAGATACGCAGTATTTT. Protein sequence: CSVEEPRVSTDTQYF.

The chain has TRBV12-3 or TRBV12-4 and TRBJ2-2; no reliable D call. Trimming stripped 5 bases from V and 5 bases from J, with 9 bases between. The CDR3 has 13 residues. The CDR3 region is CASSLAGTGELFF. The CDR3 nucleotides read TGTGCCAGCAGTCTTGCAGGTACCGGGGAGCTGTTTTTT.